This is a list of T cell receptor beta chains from one sample in a study of T cell changes during pregnancy in multiple sclerosis. TCRdb's copy holds only in-frame clones and misses some; the assay was immunoSEQ multiplex PCR. The table has around 130,000 clones, around 95% seen once; the top ten hold approximately 0.45%. Sequencing was performed on peripheral blood, taken after pregnancy. The receptors stem from a female donor with multiple sclerosis, enrolled in a pregnancy study. Both conserved end residues are part of each CDR3. D genes are given only for firm matches. Part of the rows lack a size; the others show once, few, many or a class for expanded clones.

>TRBD2|.|TRBJ2-7|TRBV4-2
TGTGCCAGCAGCCAAGATCTAGCGGGAGGAGGGACCTACGAGCAGTACTTC
CASSQDLAGGGTYEQYF
>.|.|TRBJ2-7|TRBV10-2
TGCGCCAGCAGTGACAGCTCCTACGAGCAGTACTTC
CASSDSSYEQYF
>.|.|TRBJ1-2|TRBV4-2
TGTGCCAGCAGCCAAGAGAGGGGAGGGTTCCCACCAGGGATAAGTGGCTACACCTTC
CASSQERGGFPPGISGYTF
>TRBD2|.|TRBJ2-7|TRBV23-1
TGCGCCAGCAGTCAAGTTTGGCTAGCGGGAGCAGGAGACGAGCAGTACTTC
CASSQVWLAGAGDEQYF
>TRBD1|.|TRBJ2-7|TRBV29-1
TGCAGTGCCCAGGGACAGTCCTACGAGCAGTACTTC
CSAQGQSYEQYF
>TRBD2|.|TRBJ2-7|TRBV7-2
TGTGCCAGCAGCTTAAATGGCGGGAGGGCGCACGAGCAGTACTTC
CASSLNGGRAHEQYF
>TRBD1|.|TRBJ2-4|TRBV4-3
TGCGCCAGCAGCCGAACAGGGGATGCCAAAAACATTCAGTACTTC
CASSRTGDAKNIQYF
>.|.|TRBJ2-1|TRBV27
TGTGCCAGCACCCCCTGGGCGGGATCGCGTCAAGGTGAGCAGTTCTTC
CASTPWAGSRQGEQFF
>TRBD1|.|TRBJ2-7|TRBV5-4
TGTGCCAGCAGCTTGGGACAGGGTGTCGCCTACGAGCAGTACTTC
CASSLGQGVAYEQYF
>TRBD1|once|TRBJ2-3|TRBV5-6
TGTGCCAGCAGCCTCCCTGGACAGGGGAACACAGATACGCAGTATTTT
CASSLPGQGNTDTQYF
>.|.|TRBJ2-1|TRBV11-3
TGTGCCAGCAGCATAACAGGAAACCAGCAGTTCTTC
CASSITGNQQFF
>.|once|TRBJ2-1|TRBV30
TGTGCCTGGAGTTTAATATCGGCCTACAATGAGCAGTTCTTC
CAWSLISAYNEQFF
>.|.|TRBJ2-7|TRBV5-4
TGTGCCAGCAGCATGATCGGAGCCGGCGAGCAGTACTTC
CASSMIGAGEQYF
>TRBD1|.|TRBJ1-3|TRBV5-4
TGTGCCAGCACCGCGGATAGGGGGCCTGGAAACACCATATATTTT
CASTADRGPGNTIYF
>TRBD1|.|TRBJ1-1|TRBV7-9
TGTGCCAGCAGCTCCCAACCGGGACAGGGTGAAGCTTTCTTT
CASSSQPGQGEAFF
>.|.|TRBJ1-2|TRBV29-1
TGCAGCGTTGTCGAAGGGGCAATGTATGGCTACACCTTC
CSVVEGAMYGYTF
>.|.|TRBJ2-3|TRBV5-4
TGTGCCAGCAGCTTTACCCAGAAAGATACGCAGTATTTT
CASSFTQKDTQYF
>.|.|TRBJ2-4|TRBV5-6
TGTGCCAGCAGCCCCAGGCCTTTCGACAAGAACATTCAGTACTTC
CASSPRPFDKNIQYF
>.|.|TRBJ1-5|TRBV7-2
TGTGCCAGTGGGAGATTGAGCAATCAGCCCCAGCATTTT
CASGRLSNQPQHF
>TRBD1|.|TRBJ2-5|TRBV19
TGTGCCAGTAGTATCGTATTGGTTGACAGGGGATCCCAAGAGACCCAGTACTTC
CASSIVLVDRGSQETQYF
>.|.|TRBJ2-5|TRBV27
TGTGCCAGCAGCCGACCGGGGGAGACCCAGTACTTC
CASSRPGETQYF
>.|.|TRBJ1-1|TRBV7-3
TGTGCCAGCAGCCTAAGTCCCTCTCAGGGGGCTTTCTTT
CASSLSPSQGAFF
>TRBD1|.|TRBJ1-3|TRBV4-1
TGCGCCAGCAGCCTGACAGGGGACGCTGGAAACACCATATATTTT
CASSLTGDAGNTIYF
>TRBD2|.|TRBJ2-5|TRBV2
TGTGCCAGCAGTGAACAAAGTGCGGGAGGTGGGACCCAGTACTTC
CASSEQSAGGGTQYF
>TRBD1|.|TRBJ2-7|TRBV7-2
TGTGCCAGCAGCTTAAGCGTCGGGACAGGCTCCTACGAGCAGTACTTC
CASSLSVGTGSYEQYF
>TRBD1|.|TRBJ1-3|TRBV6-1
TGTGCCAGCAGTGCCACGTGGACAGGGAGTAACACCATATATTTT
CASSATWTGSNTIYF
>.|.|TRBJ1-1|TRBV28
TGTGCCAGCGGCGGGGGGCAAACGGTTGAAGCTTTCTTT
CASGGGQTVEAFF
>TRBD1|.|TRBJ2-7|TRBV27
TGTGCCAGCAAGTGGACAGGGGGCCCCTACGAGCAGTACTTC
CASKWTGGPYEQYF
>.|.|TRBJ1-1|TRBV5-4
TGTGCCAGCAGCTTGGGTCCAGGGATGAACACTGAAGCTTTCTTT
CASSLGPGMNTEAFF
>.|once|TRBJ2-7|TRBV28
TGTGCCAGCAGTTTAGACTCCTTCTCCTACGAGCAGTACTTC
CASSLDSFSYEQYF
>TRBD2|once|TRBJ2-7|TRBV7-9
TGTGCCAGCAGCGCACTAGCGGGAGGGAGGTACGAGCAGTACTTC
CASSALAGGRYEQYF
>TRBD2|.|TRBJ2-5|TRBV6-6
TGTGCCAGCAGACGCCCCGGACTAGCGGGAGGTGAGACCCAGTACTTC
CASRRPGLAGGETQYF
>.|.|TRBJ2-5|TRBV5-1
TGCGCCAGCAGCTCGACTAGACAAGAGACCCAGTACTTC
CASSSTRQETQYF
>.|few|TRBJ1-1|TRBV10-3
TGTGCCATCAGGCCATCCAGGGGCCCAGAAACTGAAGCTTTCTTT
CAIRPSRGPETEAFF
>TRBD2|.|TRBJ2-1|TRBV27
TGTGCCAGCAGTTCCAGCGGGAGTTCGATTTACAATGAGCAGTTCTTC
CASSSSGSSIYNEQFF
>TRBD2|.|TRBJ2-5|TRBV7-2
TGTGCCTGTCGGGGTGGGACCTCGGGGGGAGAGACCCAGTACTTC
CACRGGTSGGETQYF
>.|.|TRBJ2-5|TRBV15
TGTGCCACCAGCAGAGATATGGGGAGTTGGGAGACCCAGTACTTC
CATSRDMGSWETQYF
>.|.|TRBJ1-1|TRBV28
TGTGCCAGCAGTTCTCTGGGAGGGGACGGGATCGGTGGGAACACTGAAGCTTTCTTT
CASSSLGGDGIGGNTEAFF
>TRBD2|.|TRBJ2-5|TRBV18
TGTGCCAGCTCACTACTAGCGGGGCAAGAGACCCAGTACTTC
CASSLLAGQETQYF
>.|many|TRBJ2-5|TRBV15
TGTGCCACCAGCAGAGATCCGGGAGAGACCCAGTACTTC
CATSRDPGETQYF
>.|.|TRBJ2-7|TRBV7-2
TGTGCCAGCAGCTTGCTCAGCCTCGGGACCTACGAGCAGTACTTC
CASSLLSLGTYEQYF
>.|.|TRBJ2-7|TRBV4-3
TGCGCCAGCAGCCGATTGGCGGGGTCCGAGCAGTACTTC
CASSRLAGSEQYF
>.|.|TRBJ2-1|TRBV19
TGTGCCAGTAGACCCGAGCCCTACAATGAGCAGTTCTTC
CASRPEPYNEQFF
>.|.|TRBJ1-2|TRBV6-5
TGTGCCAGCAGTTATTCGGGGGGGGGCAGGGGCTATGGCTACACCTTC
CASSYSGGGRGYGYTF
>TRBD2|.|TRBJ2-7|TRBV4-3
TGCGCCAGCAGCCACGGGACTAGCGGACCTTACGAGCAGTACTTC
CASSHGTSGPYEQYF
>.|.|TRBJ1-5|TRBV18
TGTGCCAGCTCCCCTGGGCCCTCCCCCCAGCATTTT
CASSPGPSPQHF
>TRBD2|.|TRBJ2-5|TRBV7-7
TGTGCTAGCAGCTTGGGACTAGCGGGGCAAGAGACCCAGTACTTC
CASSLGLAGQETQYF
>.|.|TRBJ1-4|TRBV19
TGTGCCAGTAGTAAGTCCGGGACCGGGAGTGAAAAACTGTTTTTT
CASSKSGTGSEKLFF
>.|.|TRBJ1-2|TRBV6-6
TGTGCCAGCAGTTTTGCCGGGGGTGGAAACTATGGCTACACCTTC
CASSFAGGGNYGYTF
>TRBD1|.|TRBJ2-7|TRBV5-1
TGCGCCAGCAGCTGGGGACAGATCGGGGAGCAGTACTTC
CASSWGQIGEQYF
>TRBD2|.|TRBJ2-1|TRBV7-9
TGTGCCAGCAGCGAACTAGCGGGGGGGCAATCCTACAATGAGCAGTTCTTC
CASSELAGGQSYNEQFF
>.|.|TRBJ1-4|TRBV28
TGTGCCAGCAGCCACAGTAATGAAAAACTGTTTTTT
CASSHSNEKLFF